The clone carrying this T cell receptor (beta chain) has more than one count but fewer than ten. Only in-frame clones appear in the TCRdb table, and some are missing; sequencing was by immunoSEQ multiplex PCR. The table has 65,000 to 95,000 clones, about 83% seen once. Trimming left V 3 bases short and J 7 bases short, with 16 bases between. The CDR3 is 15 amino acids. The germline V gene has CDR1 SGHNT and CDR2 YENEEA. These data originate in a study of OX40 agonist ivuxolimab in advanced cancers. The chain couples TRBV11-3 to TRBJ2-1; D call uncertain. This clonotype was obtained from an adult with an advanced solid tumor such as melanoma, head and neck, liver or kidney cancer. The sequencing used CD4+ or CD8+ T cells sorted from blood, collected in a trial of the OX40 agonist ivuxolimab. The DNA of the CDR3 is TGTGCCAGCAGCTTGTTCCAGGCCCCAGAGAATGAGCAGTTCTTC. Its translation is CASSLFQAPENEQFF.